In this sample, the clone carrying this T cell receptor (beta chain) is medium-sized. The V segment lost 2 bases and the J segment 2 bases; nucleotides outside the gene matches: 0. CDR1 is MNHEY and CDR2 is SVGAGI in the germline V gene. The CDR3 sequence is 14 residues long. Thyroid surgery was performed in patients who had received no treatment beforehand. The sample belongs to a study of metastatic and nonmetastatic thyroid tumors. In the study overall: Repertoire comparison spanned blood and tumor or nodule tissue of malignant and benign thyroid patients.

Original handling: A classifier for distant metastasis in papillary thyroid cancer was constructed using CDR3 differences observed across clinicopathological groups. With MiXCR, TCRdb reprocessed the PCR reads. For this entry, the V and J calls and clone size follow TCRdb and not the study's own pipeline. In the table there are 25,000 to 35,000 clones, 30% of which are singletons. The chain employs TRBV6-5 and TRBJ2-7; 10 bases match TRBD1. The sequencing input was blood. The sequence derives from a female donor with papillary thyroid cancer or a benign thyroid nodule (not recorded which). Some clones in this sample may be carry-over from other donors' samples. The CDR3 spells CASSYGQGAYEQYF. The CDR3, as DNA: TGTGCCAGCAGTTACGGACAGGGGGCCTACGAGCAGTACTTC.